This is a list of T cell receptor beta chains from one sample in a study of OX40 agonist ivuxolimab in advanced cancers. Using immunoSEQ multiplex PCR, the repertoire was profiled, and TCRdb retains in-frame clones only, with some absent. The sample shows about 86,000 clones, more than 80% of them seen only once. Specimen: CD4+ or CD8+ T cells sorted from blood, collected in a trial of the OX40 agonist ivuxolimab. All receptors derive from an adult with an advanced solid tumor such as melanoma, head and neck, liver or kidney cancer. Each CDR3 is given with its conserved first and last residue.

CDR3 protein: CSVATGQGIEQFF
V gene: TRBV29-1

CDR3 protein: CASSFRLAGAYEQYF
V gene: TRBV5-8

CDR3 protein: CASSLGQGRDIQYF
V gene: TRBV7-6

CDR3 protein: CASRADSSYNEQFF
V gene: TRBV21-1

CDR3 protein: CASSKVFDRGHPLDEQYF
V gene: TRBV21-1

CDR3 protein: CASSLRQANTGELFF
V gene: TRBV7-2

CDR3 protein: CACLGCGRASEQFF
V gene: TRBV30

CDR3 protein: CASSVTSSDEQFF
V gene: TRBV9

CDR3 protein: CASSVGPTGKLETQYF
V gene: TRBV9

CDR3 protein: CATSATDTQYF
V gene: TRBV15

CDR3 protein: CATSRVWVPGLVEYEQYF
V gene: TRBV15

CDR3 protein: CASRRSRGEREQYF
V gene: TRBV6-6

CDR3 protein: CASRQDPNYGYTF
V gene: TRBV27

CDR3 protein: CASRPDGGESPLHF
V gene: TRBV6-6

CDR3 protein: CASSEWTGNTDTQYF
V gene: TRBV6-1

CDR3 protein: CASSVAPGQGAWGNTEAFF
V gene: TRBV9

CDR3 protein: CASSEIGGGNTIYF
V gene: TRBV28

CDR3 protein: CAWSSGIGDIQYF
V gene: TRBV30

CDR3 protein: CASSQQGAGGGETQYF
V gene: TRBV27

CDR3 protein: CASSLGQGVDYGYTF
V gene: TRBV7-3

CDR3 protein: CSVEDRGGPSYEQYF
V gene: TRBV29-1

CDR3 protein: CASTLDPGANYGYTF
V gene: TRBV6-5

CDR3 protein: CASGSLDRGQDTQYF
V gene: TRBV12-5

CDR3 protein: CASSYTSGSPYEQYF
V gene: TRBV6-6

CDR3 protein: CASSPQLYSTEAFF
V gene: TRBV9

CDR3 protein: CASSYGTGEETQYF
V gene: TRBV6-5

CDR3 protein: CASSQGTGAFF
V gene: TRBV14

CDR3 protein: CAISESLSDFNNEQFF
V gene: TRBV10-3

CDR3 protein: CASSFRTGDEQYF
V gene: TRBV6-6

CDR3 protein: CASSQANRRGTSGGSSYEQYF
V gene: TRBV4-2

CDR3 protein: CASSGGETQYF
V gene: TRBV9

CDR3 protein: CASSQWTGVGYCEQYF
V gene: TRBV23-1

CDR3 protein: CASSLPSGGSYEQYF
V gene: TRBV5-6

CDR3 protein: CASSHTNTEAFF
V gene: TRBV27

CDR3 protein: CASSKEFYGTEAFF
V gene: TRBV21-1

CDR3 protein: CASTDSSYEQYF
V gene: TRBV27

CDR3 protein: CASMGDDYEQYF
V gene: TRBV2

CDR3 protein: CASSSSGRATDTQYF
V gene: TRBV27

CDR3 protein: CASSLSSLDTQYF
V gene: TRBV7-3

CDR3 protein: CASSPLGGGRYLYSNQPQHF
V gene: TRBV7-8

CDR3 protein: CASEDRDSYEQYF
V gene: TRBV4-1